Here is one T cell receptor beta chain with its context. Antigen: not known. Synthesis of TCR cDNA relied on 5'RACE template switching, which attached a universal primer site and UMIs. Each CDR3 protein gets one entry after TCRdb re-called the 5' RACE reads with MiXCR. The data hold under 200,000 distinct CDR3 sequences, with 11% observed a single time. The CDR3 runs 15 residues. The germline CDR1 and CDR2 sequences are MRHNA and SNTAGT. Trimming took off 4 bases at V and 4 bases at J, with 11 bases between the two ends. This sample was taken from a study of T cells after yellow fever vaccination. Study-level information: SMART-Seq v4 Ultra Low Input handled preparation of low-cell-number fractions. Study outcomes and limitations: A faster peak, day 5 versus 15, was reached by the weaker secondary response. Most clones from primary vaccination were detected again post-booster (96% CD4, 88% CD8).

V gene TRBV6-4 combines with J gene TRBJ2-6, with D possibly TRBD2 on 6 matching bases. The receptor was isolated from a man younger than 35 who received the YFV17D yellow fever vaccine. Material: CD8+ T cells sorted from PBMCs, obtained 15 days after the yellow fever booster vaccination. The chain's CDR3 is CASSGPSAGANVLTF. DNA of the CDR3: TGTGCCAGCAGTGGTCCTAGCGCCGGGGCCAACGTCCTGACTTTC.